One and the same sample provided the 30 T cell receptor beta chains below, sequenced in a study of cytomegalovirus exposure and HLA in healthy donors. Sequenced by immunoSEQ multiplex PCR; TCRdb stores in-frame clones only, minus some. The table lists approximately 150,000 clones, about 89% of them singletons. Sequencing was carried out using PBMCs. These receptors were collected from a woman aged 18-29 years in good health and CMV-seropositive.

J is TRBJ2-2 and V is TRBV6-7, with D possibly matching TRBD2 (6 bases). TRBV6-7 is flagged as an ORF with uncertain function. This CDR3 is built from 14 residues. V was pared by 6 bases and J by 5 bases, with 13 bases between. DNA for the CDR3: TGTGCCAGCAGAGGACTACTCACTACCGGGGAGCTGTTTTTT. It translates to CASRGLLTTGELFF.

This chain joins TRBV18 and TRBJ2-3, with 9 positions matching TRBD1. CDR3 length: 14 residues. Per germline, CDR1 KGHSH and CDR2 LQKENI. V lost 4 bases to trimming and J lost 5 bases; unmatched junction nucleotides: 4. The CDR3 sequence: CASSRQGVGDTQYF. Here the CDR3 DNA reads TGTGCCAGCTCACGACAGGGGGTAGGAGATACGCAGTATTTT.

V gene TRBV10-3 combines with J gene TRBJ2-3; 11 nucleotides line up with TRBD2. The CDR3 totals 15 residues. J lost 5 bases, V lost 6 bases, and 7 bases had no gene match. Per germline, CDR1 ENHRY and CDR2 SYGVKD. In DNA, the CDR3 is TGTGCCATCAGCGTAGCGGGGGGGCATGGAGATACGCAGTATTTT. It translates to CAISVAGGHGDTQYF.

The chain is built from TRBV19 and TRBJ1-6, with TRBD1 as a possible D gene (6 bases). Germline lookup yields CDR1 LNHDA and CDR2 SQIVND (reference sequence). The germline V and J ends were trimmed by 5 bases and 8 bases, with 10 bases remaining between them. The CDR3 has 13 amino acids. The CDR3 DNA follows: TGTGCCAGTAGTCCACAGGGAGATTCACCCCTCCACTTT. Protein product: CASSPQGDSPLHF.

The chain has TRBV27 and TRBJ2-7; 12 nucleotides match TRBD2. This CDR3 has 15 residues. From germline, CDR1 is MNHEY and CDR2 SMNVEV (reference sequence). J was trimmed by 0 bases and V by 6 bases; bases with no gene match: 3. Here the CDR3 reads CASRGLAGSSYEQYF. The DNA for the CDR3 is TGTGCCAGCAGAGGACTAGCGGGGAGCTCCTACGAGCAGTACTTC.

This clone was detected once. This sequence joins TRBV5-1 and TRBJ1-1; a possible D gene is TRBD1 (6 bases). The V gene's germline CDR1 is SGHRS and CDR2 YFSETQ. V dropped 2 bases and J dropped 0 bases, with 14 bases sitting between them. The CDR3 contains 16 residues. The CDR3 is CASSLSDRYLNTEAFF. Written as DNA, the CDR3 is TGCGCCAGCAGCTTATCGGACAGATACTTGAACACTGAAGCTTTCTTT.

The CDR3 coding sequence is TGCGCCAGCAGTCCTACAACTCGTACAGGGACGGCCTACGAGCAGTACTTC. Its translation: CASSPTTRTGTAYEQYF. The chain is built from TRBV5-1 and TRBJ2-7, with D perhaps matching TRBD1 (6 bases). CDR1 and CDR2 from the germline V gene are SGHRS and YFSETQ. This CDR3 has 17 residues. The germline V and J ends were trimmed by 5 bases and 2 bases, with 23 bases remaining between them. Filled out from reference TRBV5-1 and TRBJ2-7, the complete variable domain reads KAGVTQTPRYLIKTRGQQVTLSCSPISGHRSVSWYQQTPGQGLQFLFEYFSETQRNKGNFPGRFSGRQFSNSRSEMNVSTLELGDSALYLCASSPTTRTGTAYEQYFGPGTRLTVT.

J is TRBJ2-2 and V is TRBV18; 7 nucleotides match TRBD2. Germline assignment: CDR1 KGHSH and CDR2 LQKENI. V lost 2 bases, J lost 7 bases, and 4 bases stayed unmatched. This CDR3 has 14 amino acids. The DNA of the CDR3 is TGTGCCAGCTCACCAGGCCAGCGGGACGGGGAGCTGTTTTTT. Encoded protein: CASSPGQRDGELFF.

This clone was observed once. The CDR3 region is CAIRTMDRGVNTEAFF. CDR3 sequence (DNA): TGTGCCATCAGGACTATGGACAGGGGGGTTAACACTGAAGCTTTCTTT. This chain uses TRBV10-3 with TRBJ1-1, with TRBD1 identical over 10 bases. This CDR3 has 16 amino acids. The trim removed 6 bases at V and 2 bases at J, leaving 9 bases unmatched. From germline, CDR1 is ENHRY and CDR2 SYGVKD.

This sequence joins TRBV7-9 and TRBJ1-5, with 7 bases aligning to TRBD1. This CDR3 has 14 amino acids. Germline CDR1 reads SEHNR; CDR2 reads FQNEAQ (reference sequence). Trimming cost V 5 bases and J 4 bases; bases outside gene matches: 5. CDR3 sequence: CASSPRDRNQPQHF. The CDR3 DNA is TGTGCCAGCAGCCCCCGGGACAGAAATCAGCCCCAGCATTTT.

The chain joins TRBV5-4 to TRBJ1-4, with TRBD1 matching over 7 bases. Germline values: CDR1 SGHNT, CDR2 YYREEE (reference sequence). V dropped 2 bases and J dropped 8; count of bases not matched to a gene: 3. The CDR3 loop spans 13 amino acids. The CDR3 nucleotides are TGTGCCAGCAGCTTAGACAGGGCGGAAAAACTGTTTTTT. It is translated as CASSLDRAEKLFF.

This clone was seen just once. V usage is TRBV29-1 and J usage is TRBJ2-2; 8 bases are a match to TRBD2. The junction had 1 base not matched to a gene; V was cut back by 2 bases and J by 8 bases. Germline assignment: CDR1 SQVTM and CDR2 ANQGSEA. The CDR3 consists of 12 residues. The CDR3 region has the DNA TGCAGCGTTGAACTAGCGGGTGGGGAGCTGTTTTTT. It yields the protein CSVELAGGELFF.

This chain links TRBV11-1 with TRBJ2-7; D remains unclear. There are 16 residues in the CDR3. Germline V gives CDR1 SGHAT, CDR2 FQDESV (reference sequence). V lost 3 bases to trimming and J lost 4 bases, with 19 bases between them. The CDR3 nucleotides are TGTGCCAGCAGCTTGTTCGGGTCACCGCCCTTTTACGAGCAGTACTTC. This gives the protein CASSLFGSPPFYEQYF.

The chain employs TRBV28 and TRBJ2-3; D is possibly TRBD2 (6 bases). The CDR3 loop spans 12 amino acids. Germline CDR1 MDHEN, CDR2 SYDVKM. V lost 9 bases to trimming and J lost 11 bases, with 18 bases between them. CDR3 in DNA: TGTGCCAGTGTGACCAGCGCGGGATGGCAGTATTTT. Translating gives CASVTSAGWQYF.

This rearrangement joins TRBV29-1 to TRBJ1-4; D is unclear. Germline loops: CDR1 SQVTM, CDR2 ANQGSEA. V shed 4 bases and J shed 8 bases, with 11 bases lying between them. This CDR3 has 12 residues. CDR3 sequence reads: CSVVITPEKLFF. CDR3 in DNA: TGCAGCGTTGTAATAACACCCGAAAAACTGTTTTTT.

The chain has TRBV5-6 and TRBJ2-7; D remains unclear. The CDR3 has 12 amino acids. Germline-derived CDR1 and CDR2 are SGHDT and YYEEEE. Trimming removed 0 bases from V and 9 bases from J, with 10 bases in between. The CDR3 loop is CASSLGALGQYF. DNA of the CDR3: TGTGCCAGCAGCTTGGGGGCCCTGGGGCAGTACTTC.

The chain combines TRBV29-1 with TRBJ2-3; D uncertain. The V gene's germline CDR1 is SQVTM and CDR2 ANQGSEA. The CDR3 is 12 residues long. V shed 7 bases and J shed 1 base, with 9 bases lying between them. In DNA form, the CDR3 reads TGCAGCGCCCGGAGCGGCACAGATACGCAGTATTTT. Residues: CSARSGTDTQYF.

This chain uses TRBV4-2 with TRBJ1-1, with D possibly matching TRBD1 (6 bases). CDR1 LGHNA and CDR2 YNFKEQ come from the germline V gene. The CDR3 has 16 residues. V lost 0 bases and J lost 5, with 16 bases in between. The CDR3 coding sequence is TGTGCCAGCAGCCAAGATCGAGGGGGAGTGACGACTGAAGCTTTCTTT. It is translated as CASSQDRGGVTTEAFF.

The CDR3 coding sequence is TGCGCCAGCAGCCAAGGGGTCGGGAGTCTCGGAGGAAATGAGCAGTTCTTC. Protein sequence: CASSQGVGSLGGNEQFF. V and J are TRBV4-1 and TRBJ2-1, with D tentatively TRBD2 (6 bases). CDR3 length: 17 amino acids. Trimming removed 1 base at V and 7 bases at J, with 20 bases between. The V gene's germline CDR1 is MGHRA and CDR2 YSYEKL.

The chain combines TRBV6-1 with TRBJ1-2, with D possibly being TRBD1 (5 bases). The CDR3 has 17 amino acids. The ends were cut back, 0 bases at V and 5 bases at J, with 19 bases in the middle. Germline V gene sequence: CDR1 MNHNS, CDR2 SASEGT. Here the CDR3 DNA reads TGTGCCAGCAGTGAAGCGCCCCTCATCTCCGGGGGATATGGCTACACCTTC. Protein sequence: CASSEAPLISGGYGYTF.

This chain connects TRBV7-2 to TRBJ2-2; D unclear. This CDR3 region has 15 residues. Germline assignment: CDR1 SGHTA and CDR2 FQGNSA. V was cut by 3 bases and J by 1 base, with 9 bases left in between. For the CDR3, the DNA is TGTGCCAGCAGCTTCAACACAAGGAACACCGGGGAGCTGTTTTTT. Protein sequence: CASSFNTRNTGELFF. The complete variable domain, with remaining parts taken from reference TRBV7-2 and TRBJ2-2, reads GAGVSQSPSNKVTEKGKDVELRCDPISGHTALYWYRQSLGQGLEFLIYFQGNSAPDKSGLPSDRFSAERTGGSVSTLTIQRTQQEDSAVYLCASSFNTRNTGELFFGEGSRLTVL.

The chain carries TRBV7-2 and TRBJ2-3; perhaps TRBD2 as D (6 bases). Germline CDR1 and CDR2: SGHTA and FQGNSA. The ends were cut back, 5 bases at V and 2 bases at J, with 17 bases in the middle. This CDR3 spans 16 amino acids. The CDR3 DNA reads TGTGCCAGCAGCCCTCTCCTAGCGATGGACACAGATACGCAGTATTTT. Amino acid sequence: CASSPLLAMDTDTQYF.

The chain couples TRBV28 to TRBJ2-7; 8 bases agree with TRBD2. The V gene's germline CDR1 is MDHEN and CDR2 SYDVKM. CDR3 length equals 14 residues. The J segment lost 3 bases and the V segment lost 6 bases, leaving 7 bases of the junction unmatched. The CDR3 DNA is TGTGCCAGCAGCTTTGCGAGCGGGAGCTACGAGCAGTACTTC. It is translated as CASSFASGSYEQYF.

This chain links TRBV5-1 with TRBJ2-2, with D tentatively TRBD1 (5 bases). CDR3 length: 14 amino acids. Germline CDR1 SGHRS, CDR2 YFSETQ. The V end lost 7 bases, the J end lost 5 bases, and 15 bases lay between the germline ends. As DNA, the CDR3 is TGCGCCAGCGAGACGGAACCAGGGACCGGGGAGCTGTTTTTT. Protein product: CASETEPGTGELFF. Looking up the rest from reference TRBV5-1 and TRBJ2-2 gives the full variable domain: KAGVTQTPRYLIKTRGQQVTLSCSPISGHRSVSWYQQTPGQGLQFLFEYFSETQRNKGNFPGRFSGRQFSNSRSEMNVSTLELGDSALYLCASETEPGTGELFFGEGSRLTVL.

This clone was counted between two and nine times. The gene calls are TRBV7-2 and TRBJ1-1; D gene ambiguous. The CDR3 is 13 amino acids. CDR1 and CDR2 (germline): SGHTA, FQGNSA. V lost 5 bases and J lost 3, with 10 bases in between. In DNA form, the CDR3 reads TGTGCCAGCAGCCCTAGTAAAGACACTGAAGCTTTCTTT. Its translation is CASSPSKDTEAFF.

V gene TRBV19 combines with J gene TRBJ1-2; 7 nucleotides agree with TRBD1. The CDR3 sequence is 13 residues long. V was clipped by 5 bases and J by 10 bases; unmatched bases: 10. Germline CDR1 and CDR2: LNHDA and SQIVND (reference sequence). CDR3 residues: CASSPGQFRDYTF. The CDR3 coding sequence is TGTGCCAGTAGTCCGGGACAGTTTAGGGACTACACCTTC.

The J gene is TRBJ2-1, the V gene TRBV19, with 11 bases fitting TRBD2. The CDR3 sequence is 18 residues long. Germline V gene sequence: CDR1 LNHDA, CDR2 SQIVND (reference sequence). The junction had 8 bases not matched to a gene; V was cut back by 3 bases and J by 1 base. This CDR3 reads CASSIRLAGGISYNEQFF. CDR3 sequence (DNA): TGTGCCAGTAGTATCCGGCTAGCGGGAGGAATTTCCTACAATGAGCAGTTCTTC.

This clone came up once. V is TRBV30 and J is TRBJ1-6; D is unresolved. Trimming removed 2 bases at V and 7 bases at J, with 6 bases between. There are 12 residues in the CDR3. Germline CDR1 and CDR2: GTSNPN and SVGIG (reference sequence). Here the CDR3 DNA reads TGTGCCTGGAGTTCCCTCAATTCACCCCTCCACTTT. This sequence encodes CAWSSLNSPLHF.

V gene TRBV10-3 combines with J gene TRBJ1-1; the D gene is possibly TRBD1 (6 bases). Germline CDR1 and CDR2: ENHRY and SYGVKD. The CDR3 length is 14 residues. V lost 4 bases and J lost 8, with 17 bases in between. CDR3 in amino acids: CAISVKDSSVEAFF. Here the CDR3 DNA reads TGTGCCATCAGTGTTAAGGACAGTTCTGTGGAAGCTTTCTTT.

This chain connects TRBV4-1 to TRBJ1-2, with TRBD1 matching over 9 bases. Germline CDR1 is MGHRA and CDR2 is YSYEKL. CDR3 length: 16 residues. V shed 6 bases and J 4 bases; nucleotides not matched to a gene: 12. Written as DNA, the CDR3 is TGCGCCAGCAGTCCTGGGGCGGGACAGGGCCTCTATGGCTACACCTTC. Translation gives CASSPGAGQGLYGYTF.